This T cell receptor (beta chain) was captured in a study of blood T cells in healthy people across ages. As concerns this clonotype: A much larger clone differs from this one at a single base, so this may be a read error.

Looked up from germline, CDR1 is LGHDT and CDR2 is YNNKEL (reference sequence). The CDR3 contains 12 residues. The authors ran a second PCR of about 6 to 11 cycles using a sample-barcoded 5' primer and a J-beta primer mix. TCRdb itself ran the 5' RACE reads through MiXCR, one entry per CDR3 protein. The data show hundreds of thousands of distinct CDR3 sequences, about 51% seen once. The clonotype was recovered from a woman of 80 years or more in good health. Sequenced input: blood. The chain joins TRBV3-1 to TRBJ2-1; maybe TRBD2 (6 bases). The CDR3 is CASSAAGNKQFF. CDR3 in DNA: TGTGCCAGCAGCGCAGCGGGCAATAAGCAGTTCTTC.